The 26 T cell receptor beta chains in this list originate from one sample, sequenced in a study of blood T cell repertoires in COVID-19. Using immunoSEQ multiplex PCR, the repertoire was profiled, and TCRdb retains in-frame clones only, with some absent. Here the sample spans about 530,000 clones, around 90% being singletons. Sequencing was carried out using peripheral blood. Receptors originate from a woman aged 50 to 60 with COVID-19, enrolled during active disease.

The chain joins TRBV29-1 to TRBJ1-2; TRBD1 might be the D (5 bases). Germline CDR1 reads SQVTM; CDR2 reads ANQGSEA. The germline V and J ends were trimmed by 7 bases and 7 bases, with 13 bases remaining between them. The CDR3 sequence is 11 residues long. DNA of the CDR3: TGCAGCGCCAGGGCTGGAGTTGGCTACACCTTC. This sequence encodes CSARAGVGYTF.

The chain joins TRBV30 to TRBJ1-4; possible D gene TRBD1, 5 bases. CDR3 length: 14 residues. Germline loops: CDR1 GTSNPN, CDR2 SVGIG (reference sequence). The germline V and J ends were trimmed by 3 bases and 5 bases, with 13 bases remaining between them. The CDR3 sequence: CAWRGLASNEKLFF. The CDR3, as DNA: TGTGCCTGGAGGGGACTGGCCTCGAATGAAAAACTGTTTTTT. Filled out from reference TRBV30 and TRBJ1-4, the complete variable domain reads SQTIHQWPATLVQPVGSPLSLECTVEGTSNPNLYWYRQAAGRGLQLLFYSVGIGQISSEVPQNLSASRPQDRQFILSSKKLLLSDSGFYLCAWRGLASNEKLFFGSGTQLSVL.

The rearrangement uses TRBV5-1 and TRBJ1-1; a weak D match, TRBD1 (6 bases). The CDR3 spans 15 residues. The V gene lost 0 bases and the J gene lost 4 bases, with 13 bases spanning the gap. Germline V CDR1 and CDR2: SGHRS, YFSETQ. The CDR3 DNA follows: TGCGCCAGCAGCTTGGGGGGTACAGGGACCACTGAAGCTTTCTTT. Encoded protein: CASSLGGTGTTEAFF.

The V and J genes are TRBV4-1 and TRBJ2-3, with 8 bases that match TRBD1. Germline CDR1 and CDR2: MGHRA and YSYEKL. The CDR3 contains 16 residues. After removal of 4 bases from V and 2 bases from J, the junction contained 8 bases not matched to a gene. The CDR3 sequence is CASSPLRQGTTDTQYF. As DNA, the CDR3 is TGCGCCAGCAGCCCTCTTAGACAGGGGACCACAGATACGCAGTATTTT.

This chain uses TRBV18 with TRBJ2-3; 7 bases fit TRBD2. The CDR3 contains 17 residues. V lost 2 bases to trimming and J lost 2 bases; unmatched junction nucleotides: 10. Germline V lookup: CDR1 KGHSH, CDR2 LQKENI. CDR3 DNA: TGTGCCAGCTCACCAAATCACAAGCGGGGTTCCACAGATACGCAGTATTTT. It codes for CASSPNHKRGSTDTQYF.

The chain couples TRBV6-5 to TRBJ1-1; D is ambiguous. The CDR3 contains 13 residues. V lost 8 bases and J lost 0, with 10 bases in between. CDR1 and CDR2 from the germline V gene are MNHEY and SVGAGI. The CDR3 reads CASLRTVNTEAFF. The CDR3 coding sequence is TGTGCCAGCCTCCGTACGGTGAACACTGAAGCTTTCTTT.

The chain recombines TRBV6-5 with TRBJ2-7; D uncertain. The CDR3 consists of 11 residues. V was shortened by 10 bases and J by 3 bases, with 10 bases between the two germline ends. Germline V gene sequence: CDR1 MNHEY, CDR2 SVGAGI. The DNA of the CDR3 is TGTGCCACCCTGCGCTTCTACGAGCAGTACTTC. It encodes CATLRFYEQYF.

The chain joins TRBV30 to TRBJ1-2; TRBD1 agrees at 10 bases. CDR1 and CDR2 (germline): GTSNPN, SVGIG (reference sequence). The CDR3 loop spans 14 amino acids. V lost 3 bases to trimming and J lost 3 bases; unmatched junction nucleotides: 4. CDR3 DNA: TGTGCCTGGAGCGACGGGACAGGGGACTATGGCTACACCTTC. This sequence encodes CAWSDGTGDYGYTF.

The chain carries TRBV30 and TRBJ2-2, with D possibly matching TRBD2 (6 bases). From germline, CDR1 is GTSNPN and CDR2 SVGIG (reference sequence). There are 13 residues in the CDR3. Deletions cut 1 base from V and 6 bases from J, with 9 bases between. The CDR3 region has the DNA TGTGCCTGGAGTGCCCGGGGGTCCGGGGAGCTGTTTTTT. The encoded protein is CAWSARGSGELFF.

This rearrangement joins TRBV7-9 to TRBJ1-2; 9 nucleotides align to TRBD1. Germline assignment: CDR1 SEHNR and CDR2 FQNEAQ (reference sequence). CDR3 length: 15 amino acids. V lost 1 base, J lost 7 bases, and 7 bases stayed unmatched. The chain's CDR3 is CASSLGAQGASGYTF. CDR3 nucleotides: TGTGCCAGCAGCTTAGGGGCACAGGGGGCGAGTGGCTACACCTTC.

The chain links TRBV24-1 to TRBJ2-3; D perhaps matches TRBD2 (5 bases). Germline CDR1 and CDR2: KGHDR and SFDVKD. V gave up 5 bases and J gave up 8 bases, with 10 bases separating them. This CDR3 comprises 12 residues. CDR3 region: CATSAVEGTQYF. CDR3 in DNA: TGTGCCACCAGTGCGGTCGAGGGTACGCAGTATTTT.

V usage is TRBV7-3 and J usage is TRBJ1-1; TRBD1 might be the D (6 bases). The CDR3 contains 13 residues. Germline loops: CDR1 SGHTA, CDR2 FQGTGA. Deletions cut 2 bases from V and 4 bases from J, with 8 bases between. The chain's CDR3 is CASSLAGVTEAFF. DNA for the CDR3: TGTGCCAGCAGCTTAGCAGGGGTCACTGAAGCTTTCTTT.

The chain links TRBV5-1 to TRBJ1-3; D ambiguous. This CDR3 is built from 18 residues. Germline V gives CDR1 SGHRS, CDR2 YFSETQ. The V end was cut by 0 bases, the J end by 0 bases, with 16 bases between. In nucleotides, the CDR3 is TGCGCCAGCAGCTTGGGCGGAGAGGCCCTACACTCTGGAAACACCATATATTTT. Translated: CASSLGGEALHSGNTIYF. Using reference TRBV5-1 and TRBJ1-3 for the parts outside the CDR3, the full variable domain is KAGVTQTPRYLIKTRGQQVTLSCSPISGHRSVSWYQQTPGQGLQFLFEYFSETQRNKGNFPGRFSGRQFSNSRSEMNVSTLELGDSALYLCASSLGGEALHSGNTIYFGEGSWLTVV.

The count of this clone is one. The J gene is TRBJ1-2, the V gene TRBV21-1. TRBV21-1 corresponds to a pseudogene. The CDR3 spans 14 residues. The CDR3 sequence: CASSPLREGYGYTF. The CDR3 coding sequence is TGTGCCAGCAGCCCGCTTCGGGAGGGCTATGGCTACACCTTC.

This rearrangement joins TRBV5-6 to TRBJ2-2, with TRBD1 matching over 8 bases. Germline CDR1 SGHDT, CDR2 YYEEEE. The CDR3 totals 15 residues. Germline trimming cut 0 bases from V and 7 bases from J; bases unmatched to any gene: 5. The CDR3 spells CASSLVDRDYGELFF. The CDR3 DNA sequence: TGTGCCAGCAGCTTGGTGGACAGGGATTACGGGGAGCTGTTTTTT.

V usage is TRBV11-2 and J usage is TRBJ2-3, with D perhaps matching TRBD2 (6 bases). Looked up from germline, CDR1 is SGHAT and CDR2 is FQNNGV. The length of the CDR3 is 16 residues. V was cut by 4 bases and J by 0 bases, with 14 bases left in between. CDR3 sequence reads: CASSSAGGDSTDTQYF. In DNA, the CDR3 is TGTGCCAGCAGCTCCGCCGGAGGGGACAGCACAGATACGCAGTATTTT.

The chain recombines TRBV19 with TRBJ1-1, with a weak D call TRBD1 (6 bases). The germline V gene encodes CDR1 LNHDA and CDR2 SQIVND (reference sequence). The CDR3 contains 16 residues. V shed 5 bases and J shed 0 bases, with 16 bases lying between them. The CDR3 loop is CASSQGPTGLNTEAFF. For the CDR3, the DNA is TGTGCCAGTAGTCAGGGGCCAACAGGGCTGAACACTGAAGCTTTCTTT.

The chain employs TRBV6-5 and TRBJ2-3, with 7 bases aligning to TRBD2. Germline assignment: CDR1 MNHEY and CDR2 SVGAGI. The junction had 4 bases not matched to a gene; V was cut back by 6 bases and J by 1 base. The length of the CDR3 is 14 residues. The CDR3 loop reads CASSQGGGTDTQYF. The CDR3 coding sequence is TGTGCCAGCAGCCAGGGAGGGGGCACAGATACGCAGTATTTT.

The rearrangement uses TRBV5-1 and TRBJ2-3; D possibly corresponds to TRBD1 (6 bases). Looked up from germline, CDR1 is SGHRS and CDR2 is YFSETQ. Trimming shortened V by 1 base and J by 5 bases, and 11 bases separated the two germline ends. This CDR3 comprises 14 residues. The CDR3 DNA reads as TGCGCCAGCAGCTTGACAGGGAAAGGAGATACGCAGTATTTT. Its protein product is CASSLTGKGDTQYF.

The CDR3 reads CASSLAQNQGAGANVLTF. DNA of the CDR3: TGTGCCAGCAGCTTAGCGCAGAACCAGGGGGCTGGGGCCAACGTCCTGACTTTC. The gene calls are TRBV7-2 and TRBJ2-6; 7 bases fit TRBD1. With 0 bases clipped from V and 2 bases from J, the junction kept 7 bases outside the gene matches. The CDR3 consists of 18 residues. Germline CDR1 is SGHTA and CDR2 is FQGNSA.

This clone has only a few counts. The chain has TRBV6-5 and TRBJ2-3; tentative D call: TRBD2 (6 bases). V was clipped by 5 bases and J by 2 bases, with 11 bases between them. CDR3 length: 14 amino acids. Per the germline V gene, CDR1 is MNHEY and CDR2 is SVGAGI. CDR3 sequence reads: CASSHSGNTDTQYF. In nucleotides, the CDR3 is TGTGCCAGCAGTCATAGCGGCAACACAGATACGCAGTATTTT.

The chain recombines TRBV19 with TRBJ1-5; TRBD1 is a possible D gene (6 bases). Trimming took 6 bases from V and 4 from J, leaving 16 bases between them. CDR1 LNHDA and CDR2 SQIVND come from the germline V gene (reference sequence). The CDR3 extends over 15 amino acids. The CDR3 DNA follows: TGTGCCAGTAGGACCCAGGGGAGTGGAAATCAGCCCCAGCATTTT. This gives the protein CASRTQGSGNQPQHF.

This sequence joins TRBV7-2 and TRBJ2-2; maybe TRBD2 (5 bases). This CDR3 spans 15 amino acids. Per germline, CDR1 SGHTA and CDR2 FQGNSA. V dropped 1 base and J dropped 3 bases, with 9 bases sitting between them. The CDR3 reads CASSLEGGYTGELFF. CDR3 coding DNA: TGTGCCAGCAGCTTAGAGGGCGGGTACACCGGGGAGCTGTTTTTT.

The sample holds a few counts of this clone. The CDR3 reads CASSGYRQGLREKLFF. CDR3 DNA: TGTGCCAGCAGTGGCTACAGACAGGGCCTGAGGGAAAAACTGTTTTTT. The rearrangement uses TRBV6-1 and TRBJ1-4; 7 bases are a match to TRBD1. The CDR3 is 16 residues long. V shed 4 bases and J 8 bases; nucleotides not matched to a gene: 13. CDR1 and CDR2 (germline): MNHNS, SASEGT.

The rearrangement links TRBV15 to TRBJ2-7; D is undetermined. V was cut by 0 bases and J by 6 bases, with 15 bases left in between. CDR3 length: 15 amino acids. CDR1 and CDR2 from the germline V gene are LNHNV and YYDKDF (reference sequence). The chain's CDR3 is CATSRDAAAAREQYF. The CDR3 nucleotides are TGTGCCACCAGCAGAGATGCGGCGGCCGCTCGCGAGCAGTACTTC. Full variable domain (missing parts from reference TRBV15 and TRBJ2-7): DAMVIQNPRYQVTQFGKPVTLSCSQTLNHNVMYWYQQKSSQAPKLLFHYYDKDFNNEADTPDNFQSRRPNTSFCFLDIRSPGLGDTAMYLCATSRDAAAAREQYFGPGTRLTVT.

V is TRBV5-4 and J is TRBJ2-6, with 8 bases that match TRBD1. The CDR3 totals 14 residues. Germline values: CDR1 SGHNT, CDR2 YYREEE (reference sequence). Losses at the gene ends were 8 bases for V and 2 bases for J; bases not matched to a gene: 3. CDR3 residues: CASQGAAGANVLTF. CDR3 in DNA: TGTGCCAGTCAGGGGGCAGCTGGGGCCAACGTCCTGACTTTC.